The rows below give T cell receptor beta chains drawn from one sample of a study of T cell responses to AZD1222 COVID-19 vaccine. Method: immunoSEQ multiplex PCR; TCRdb's copy keeps in-frame clones and lacks some. The top ten hold approximately 20% of the sample, which has roughly 100,000 clones, about 90% seen once. Sequenced here: peripheral blood, sampled on day 0 of AZD1222 vaccination. The receptors were sampled from an adult in good health. Each CDR3 is given with its conserved first and last residue.

V	J	CDR3
TRBV5-5	TRBJ1-5	CASPPWTVYSNQPQHF
TRBV6-5	TRBJ1-1	CASSYGQGYTEAFF
TRBV11-2	TRBJ2-5	CPPGISETQYF
TRBV5-4	TRBJ1-2	CASSLAAGGGYGYTF
TRBV28	TRBJ1-2	CASAVNYGYTF
TRBV28	TRBJ1-2	CASSLIGQGNGYTF
TRBV18	TRBJ2-2	CASSPNRDTGELFF
TRBV20-1	TRBJ2-7	CSASLQGLQYF
TRBV11-3	TRBJ1-5	CASSLQGGNQPQHF
TRBV25-1	TRBJ2-3	CASDAGPDTQYF
TRBV25-1	TRBJ1-6	CASSELVGNSPLHF
TRBV12-3/TRBV12-4	TRBJ1-3	CASMSPGNTIYF
TRBV12-3/TRBV12-4	TRBJ1-1	CASSSDSEAFF
TRBV28	TRBJ2-7	CASTQGPSSYEQYF
TRBV18	TRBJ1-1	CASSPTTGQGNTEAFF
TRBV25-1	TRBJ2-7	CASSLSGGRTYEQYF
TRBV4-2	TRBJ2-3	CASSRSGGARTDTQYF
TRBV7-2	TRBJ2-3	CASSSAWASEDTQYF
TRBV9	TRBJ2-5	CASSPGLAGGRKETQYF
TRBV7-6	TRBJ1-2	CASSSPTSQGGGYTF
TRBV28	TRBJ2-7	CASRPPKGQGSYEQYF
TRBV3-1/TRBV3-2	TRBJ1-4	CASSHNIFWGTNEKLFF
TRBV4-3	TRBJ2-3	CASSQGEAYTDTQYF
TRBV10-3	TRBJ2-7	CAISEGWEQYF
TRBV24-1	TRBJ2-5	CATSDLLAGRETQYF
TRBV5-1	TRBJ1-2	CASSLVGGGYTF
TRBV7-8	TRBJ1-5	CASSLSGRNQPQHF
TRBV7-2	TRBJ1-1	CASSLGQGARAEAFF
TRBV19	TRBJ1-2	CASSTLTGNLYGYTF
TRBV3-1/TRBV3-2	TRBJ2-1	CASSQDTGGFNEQFF
TRBV20-1	TRBJ1-3	CSARVLGSTDF
TRBV6-5	TRBJ1-3	CASSPYRAGNTIYF
TRBV6-2/TRBV6-3	TRBJ2-3	CASSYEIFGTDTQYF
TRBV19	TRBJ2-7	CASSPSQLSPYEQYF
TRBV13	TRBJ1-2	CASSPPRVRMTYGYTF
TRBV27	TRBJ1-6	CASSAQGARSPLHF
TRBV6-5	TRBJ1-4	CASSYSTGAGEKLFF
TRBV3-1/TRBV3-2	TRBJ2-1	CASTRQGPYNEQFF
TRBV10-3	TRBJ1-2	CAIRRGTGGGPHGYTF
TRBV7-2	TRBJ2-7	CASSPGTSGRYEQYF
TRBV28	TRBJ1-1	CASSSGQGRITEAFF
TRBV6-5	TRBJ1-5	CASRPLGQGGEPQHF
TRBV27	TRBJ2-7	CASSLMGYEQYF
TRBV19	TRBJ1-5	CASSIAGAGSNQPQHF
TRBV5-1	TRBJ1-1	CASSLTTGSAFF
TRBV19	TRBJ2-7	CASISTVSYEQYF
TRBV19	TRBJ2-1	CASSIGGLAGGVLNEQFF
TRBV5-1	TRBJ2-5	CASSFFGGQETQYF
TRBV18	TRBJ1-2	CASSPPLIQGGWGYTF
TRBV18	TRBJ1-4	CASSPYGPSEDNEKLFF
TRBV7-2	TRBJ1-2	CASSPQDRVGYTF
TRBV19	TRBJ2-2	CASSPRQFGELFF
TRBV28	TRBJ1-5	CASSSGGSNQPQHF
TRBV19	TRBJ1-5	CASRQGASNQPQHF
TRBV7-3	TRBJ2-7	CASSFTGENEQYF
TRBV10-3	TRBJ2-7	CAISGTGTGEEQYF
TRBV7-3	TRBJ2-1	CASSLGPASSYNEQFF
TRBV20-1	TRBJ2-7	CSASMLGAGGYEQYF
TRBV10-1	TRBJ1-2	CASSIRTGYGYTF